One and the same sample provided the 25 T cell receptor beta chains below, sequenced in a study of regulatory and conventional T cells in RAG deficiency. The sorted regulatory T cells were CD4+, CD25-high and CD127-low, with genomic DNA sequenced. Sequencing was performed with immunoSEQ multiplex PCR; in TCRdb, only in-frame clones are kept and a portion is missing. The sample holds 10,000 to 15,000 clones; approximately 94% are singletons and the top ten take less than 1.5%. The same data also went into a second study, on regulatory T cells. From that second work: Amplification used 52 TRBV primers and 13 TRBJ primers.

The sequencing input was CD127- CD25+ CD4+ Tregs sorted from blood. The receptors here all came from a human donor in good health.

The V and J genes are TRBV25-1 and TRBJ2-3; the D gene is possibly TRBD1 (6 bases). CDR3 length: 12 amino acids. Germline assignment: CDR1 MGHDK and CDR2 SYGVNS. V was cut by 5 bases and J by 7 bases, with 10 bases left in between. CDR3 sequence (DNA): TGTGCCAGCAGTCCCCAGGGGAATACGCAGTATTTT. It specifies CASSPQGNTQYF.

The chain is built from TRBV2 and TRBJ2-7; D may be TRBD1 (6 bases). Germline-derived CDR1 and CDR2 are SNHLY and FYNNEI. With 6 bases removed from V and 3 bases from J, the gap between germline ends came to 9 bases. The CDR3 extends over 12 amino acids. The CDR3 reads CASRTDSYEQYF. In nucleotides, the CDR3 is TGTGCCAGCAGGACGGACAGCTACGAGCAGTACTTC.

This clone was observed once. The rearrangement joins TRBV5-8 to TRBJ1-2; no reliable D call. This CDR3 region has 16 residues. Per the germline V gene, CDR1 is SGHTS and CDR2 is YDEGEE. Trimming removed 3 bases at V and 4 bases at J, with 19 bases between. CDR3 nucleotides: TGTGCCAGCAGCTACTTCTTTAGGGCGGAGGGCTATGGCTACACCTTC. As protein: CASSYFFRAEGYGYTF.

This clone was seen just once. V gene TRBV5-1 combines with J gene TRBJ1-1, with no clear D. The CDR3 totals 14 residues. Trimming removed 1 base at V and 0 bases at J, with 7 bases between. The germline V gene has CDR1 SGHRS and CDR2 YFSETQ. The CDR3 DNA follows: TGCGCCAGCAGCTTGAGCCAAATGAACACTGAAGCTTTCTTT. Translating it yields CASSLSQMNTEAFF. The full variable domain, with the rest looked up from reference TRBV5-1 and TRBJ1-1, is KAGVTQTPRYLIKTRGQQVTLSCSPISGHRSVSWYQQTPGQGLQFLFEYFSETQRNKGNFPGRFSGRQFSNSRSEMNVSTLELGDSALYLCASSLSQMNTEAFFGQGTRLTVV.

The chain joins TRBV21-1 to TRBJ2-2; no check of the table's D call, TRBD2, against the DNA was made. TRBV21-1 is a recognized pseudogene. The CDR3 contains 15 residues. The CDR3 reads CASSTAGGDSGELFF. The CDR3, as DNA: TGTGCCAGCAGTACAGCGGGGGGGGACTCCGGGGAGCTGTTTTTT.

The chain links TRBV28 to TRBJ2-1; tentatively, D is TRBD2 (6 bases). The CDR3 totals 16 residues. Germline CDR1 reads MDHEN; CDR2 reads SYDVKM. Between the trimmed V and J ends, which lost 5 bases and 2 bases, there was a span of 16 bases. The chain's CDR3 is CASSGRTGVAYNEQFF. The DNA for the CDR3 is TGTGCCAGCAGTGGGCGGACGGGGGTCGCCTACAATGAGCAGTTCTTC.

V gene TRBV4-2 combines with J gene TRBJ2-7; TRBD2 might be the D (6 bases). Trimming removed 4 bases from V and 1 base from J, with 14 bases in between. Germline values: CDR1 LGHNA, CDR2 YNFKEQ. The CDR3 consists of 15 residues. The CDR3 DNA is TGTGCCAGCAGCCTAGCGGAGGGTCGGTCCTACGAGCAGTACTTC. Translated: CASSLAEGRSYEQYF.

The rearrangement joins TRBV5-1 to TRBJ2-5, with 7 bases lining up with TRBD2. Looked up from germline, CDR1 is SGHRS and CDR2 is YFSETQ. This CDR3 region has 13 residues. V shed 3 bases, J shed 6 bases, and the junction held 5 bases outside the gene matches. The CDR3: CASSWDYPKTQYF. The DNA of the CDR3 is TGCGCCAGCAGCTGGGACTACCCTAAGACCCAGTACTTC. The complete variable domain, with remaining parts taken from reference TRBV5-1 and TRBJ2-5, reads KAGVTQTPRYLIKTRGQQVTLSCSPISGHRSVSWYQQTPGQGLQFLFEYFSETQRNKGNFPGRFSGRQFSNSRSEMNVSTLELGDSALYLCASSWDYPKTQYFGPGTRLLVL.

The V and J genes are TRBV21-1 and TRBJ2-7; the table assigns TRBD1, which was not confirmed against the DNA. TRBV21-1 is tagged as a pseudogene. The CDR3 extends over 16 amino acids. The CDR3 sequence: CASSKVVGGETYEQYF. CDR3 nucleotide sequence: TGTGCCAGCAGCAAAGTGGTTGGGGGCGAGACCTACGAGCAGTACTTC.

The DNA for the CDR3 is TGTGCCAGTAGGGGACTAGGGGGTGGATACAATGAGCAGTTCTTC. This translates into CASRGLGGGYNEQFF. The chain employs TRBV19 and TRBJ2-1; TRBD2 matches at 8 bases. The CDR3 has 15 residues. Trimming removed 6 bases from V and 4 bases from J; junction bases left unmatched: 8. Germline V CDR1 and CDR2: LNHDA, SQIVND (reference sequence).

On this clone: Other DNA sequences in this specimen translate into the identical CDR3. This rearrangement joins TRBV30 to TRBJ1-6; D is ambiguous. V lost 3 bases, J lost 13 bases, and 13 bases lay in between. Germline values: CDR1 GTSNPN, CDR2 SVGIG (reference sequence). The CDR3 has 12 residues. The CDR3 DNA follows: TGTGCCTGGAGCCAAGGAGGATCCCCCCTCCACTTT. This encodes CAWSQGGSPLHF.

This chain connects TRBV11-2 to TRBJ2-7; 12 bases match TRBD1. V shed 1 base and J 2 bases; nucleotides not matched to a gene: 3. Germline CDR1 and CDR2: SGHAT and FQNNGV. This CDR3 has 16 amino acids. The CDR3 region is CASSLVGTGGPYEQYF. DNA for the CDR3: TGTGCCAGCAGCTTAGTCGGGACAGGGGGCCCCTACGAGCAGTACTTC.

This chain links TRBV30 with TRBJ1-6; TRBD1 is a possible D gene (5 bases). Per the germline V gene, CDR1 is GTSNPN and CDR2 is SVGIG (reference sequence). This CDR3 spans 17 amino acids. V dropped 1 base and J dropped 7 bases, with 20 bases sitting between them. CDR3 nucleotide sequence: TGTGCCTGGAGTGCGTCTCTCGACAGTCTGGGCAATTCACCCCTCCACTTT. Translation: CAWSASLDSLGNSPLHF.

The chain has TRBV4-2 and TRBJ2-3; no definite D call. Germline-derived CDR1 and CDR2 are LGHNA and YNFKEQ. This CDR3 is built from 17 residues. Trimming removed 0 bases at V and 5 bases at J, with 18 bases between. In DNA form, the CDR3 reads TGTGCCAGCAGCCAAGATCCCCCCCCGGGTTTTGGAGATACGCAGTATTTT. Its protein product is CASSQDPPPGFGDTQYF.

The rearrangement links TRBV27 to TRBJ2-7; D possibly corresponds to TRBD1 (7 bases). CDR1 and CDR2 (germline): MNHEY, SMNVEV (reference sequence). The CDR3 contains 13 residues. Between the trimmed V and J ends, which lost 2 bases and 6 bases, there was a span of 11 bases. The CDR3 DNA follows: TGTGCCAGCAGTTTACGACAGGGAGGCGAGCAGTACTTC. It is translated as CASSLRQGGEQYF.

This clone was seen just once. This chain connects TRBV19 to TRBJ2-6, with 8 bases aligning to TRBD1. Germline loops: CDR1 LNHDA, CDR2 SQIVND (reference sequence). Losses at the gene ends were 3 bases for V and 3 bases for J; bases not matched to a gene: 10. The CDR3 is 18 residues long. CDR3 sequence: CASSILGTGLVGANVLTF. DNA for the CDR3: TGTGCCAGTAGTATTTTAGGGACAGGTCTAGTTGGGGCCAACGTCCTGACTTTC.

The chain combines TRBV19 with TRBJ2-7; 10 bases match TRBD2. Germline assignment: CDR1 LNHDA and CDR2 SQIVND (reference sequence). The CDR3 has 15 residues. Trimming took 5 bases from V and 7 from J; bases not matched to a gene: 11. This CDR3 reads CASSPSEVAGGEQYF. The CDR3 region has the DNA TGTGCCAGTAGTCCCTCGGAAGTAGCGGGGGGTGAGCAGTACTTC.

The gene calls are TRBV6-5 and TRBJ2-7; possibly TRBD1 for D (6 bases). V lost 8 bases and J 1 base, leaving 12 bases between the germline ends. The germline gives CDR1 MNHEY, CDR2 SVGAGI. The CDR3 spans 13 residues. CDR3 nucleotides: TGTGCCAGCGCCTCCAGGGGTTCCTACGAGCAGTACTTC. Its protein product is CASASRGSYEQYF.

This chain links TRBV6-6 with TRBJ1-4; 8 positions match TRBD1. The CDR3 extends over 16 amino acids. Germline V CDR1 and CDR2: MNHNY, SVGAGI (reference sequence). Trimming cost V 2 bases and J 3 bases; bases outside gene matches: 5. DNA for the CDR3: TGTGCCAGCAGTTACCCCCCGACAGGGGCTAATGAAAAACTGTTTTTT. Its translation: CASSYPPTGANEKLFF.

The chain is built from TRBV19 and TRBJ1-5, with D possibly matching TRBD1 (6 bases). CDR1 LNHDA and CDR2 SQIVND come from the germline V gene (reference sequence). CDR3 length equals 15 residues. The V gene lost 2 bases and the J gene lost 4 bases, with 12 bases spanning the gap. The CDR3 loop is CASSILRQENQPQHF. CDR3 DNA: TGTGCCAGTAGTATACTCAGACAGGAGAATCAGCCCCAGCATTTT.

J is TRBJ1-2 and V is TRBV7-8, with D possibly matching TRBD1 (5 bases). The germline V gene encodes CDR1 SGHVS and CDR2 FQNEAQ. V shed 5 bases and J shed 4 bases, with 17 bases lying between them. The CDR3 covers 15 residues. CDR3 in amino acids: CASSRVGGFGYGYTF. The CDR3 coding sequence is TGTGCCAGCAGCCGGGTCGGGGGGTTCGGCTATGGCTACACCTTC.

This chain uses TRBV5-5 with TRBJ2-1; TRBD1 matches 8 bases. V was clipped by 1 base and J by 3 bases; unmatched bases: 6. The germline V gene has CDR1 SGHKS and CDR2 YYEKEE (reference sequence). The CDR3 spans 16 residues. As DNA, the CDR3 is TGTGCCAGCAGCTTGTATGCAGGGGGCTACTACAATGAGCAGTTCTTC. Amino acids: CASSLYAGGYYNEQFF.

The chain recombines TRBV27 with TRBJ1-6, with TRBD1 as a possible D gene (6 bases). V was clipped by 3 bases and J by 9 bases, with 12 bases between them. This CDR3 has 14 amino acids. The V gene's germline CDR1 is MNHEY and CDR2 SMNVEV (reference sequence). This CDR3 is CASSFTGSSSPLHF. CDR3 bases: TGTGCCAGCAGTTTCACAGGGTCTAGTTCACCCCTCCACTTT.

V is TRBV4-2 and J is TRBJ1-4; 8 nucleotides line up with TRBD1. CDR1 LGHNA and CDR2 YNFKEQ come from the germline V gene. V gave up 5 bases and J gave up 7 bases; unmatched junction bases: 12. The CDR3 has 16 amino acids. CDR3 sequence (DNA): TGTGCCAGCAGCGACCTCCAACAGGGGGTAGGTGAAAAACTGTTTTTT. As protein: CASSDLQQGVGEKLFF.

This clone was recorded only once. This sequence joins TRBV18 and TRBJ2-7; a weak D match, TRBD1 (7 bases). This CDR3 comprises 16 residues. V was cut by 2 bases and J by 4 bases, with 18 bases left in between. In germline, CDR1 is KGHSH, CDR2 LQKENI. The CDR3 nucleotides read TGTGCCAGCTCACCAATGTCTGGAGGGGGCAGGTACGAGCAGTACTTC. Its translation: CASSPMSGGGRYEQYF. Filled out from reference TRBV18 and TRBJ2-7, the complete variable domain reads NAGVMQNPRHLVRRRGQEARLRCSPMKGHSHVYWYRQLPEEGLKFMVYLQKENIIDESGMPKERFSAEFPKEGPSILRIQQVVRGDSAAYFCASSPMSGGGRYEQYFGPGTRLTVT.